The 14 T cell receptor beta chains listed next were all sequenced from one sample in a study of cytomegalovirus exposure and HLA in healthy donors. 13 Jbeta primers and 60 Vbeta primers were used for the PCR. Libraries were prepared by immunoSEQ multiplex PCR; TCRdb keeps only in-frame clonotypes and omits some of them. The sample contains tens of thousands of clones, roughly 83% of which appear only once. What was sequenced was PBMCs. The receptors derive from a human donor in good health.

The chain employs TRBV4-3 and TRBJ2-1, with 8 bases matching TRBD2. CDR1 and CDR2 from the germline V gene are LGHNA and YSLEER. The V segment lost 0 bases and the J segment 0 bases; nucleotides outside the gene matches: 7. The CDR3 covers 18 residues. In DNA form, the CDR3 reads TGCGCCAGCAGCCAAGACCCTCGGGGGACTAGCTCCTACAATGAGCAGTTCTTC. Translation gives CASSQDPRGTSSYNEQFF.

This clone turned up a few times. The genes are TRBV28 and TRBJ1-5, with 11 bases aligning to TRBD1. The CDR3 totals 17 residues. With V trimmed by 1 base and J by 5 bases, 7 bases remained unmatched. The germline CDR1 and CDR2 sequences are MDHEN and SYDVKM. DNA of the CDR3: TGTGCCAGCAGTTTATTCGGACAGGGGGCCTTGGATCAGCCCCAGCATTTT. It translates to CASSLFGQGALDQPQHF.

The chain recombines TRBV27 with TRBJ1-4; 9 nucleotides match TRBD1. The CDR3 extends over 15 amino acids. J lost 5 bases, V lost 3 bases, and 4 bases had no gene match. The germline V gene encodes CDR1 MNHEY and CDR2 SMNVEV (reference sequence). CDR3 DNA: TGTGCCAGCAGTTTGGGGGGGACAGGGAATGAAAAACTGTTTTTT. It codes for CASSLGGTGNEKLFF.

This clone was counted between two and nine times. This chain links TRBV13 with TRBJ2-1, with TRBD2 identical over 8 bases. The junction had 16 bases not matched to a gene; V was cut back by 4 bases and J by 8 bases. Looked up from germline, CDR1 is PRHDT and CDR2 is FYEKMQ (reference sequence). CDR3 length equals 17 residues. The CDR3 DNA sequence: TGTGCCAGCAGCTCTGGCCCCCGGGGTAGCGGGATTTATGAGCAGTTCTTC. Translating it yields CASSSGPRGSGIYEQFF.

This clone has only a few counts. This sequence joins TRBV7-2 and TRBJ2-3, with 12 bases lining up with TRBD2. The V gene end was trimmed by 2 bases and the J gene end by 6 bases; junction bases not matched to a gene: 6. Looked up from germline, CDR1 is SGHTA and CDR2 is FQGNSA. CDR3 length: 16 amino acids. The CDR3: CASSLSLAGGRDTQYF. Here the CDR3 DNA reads TGTGCCAGCAGCTTATCGCTAGCGGGGGGGCGGGATACGCAGTATTTT.

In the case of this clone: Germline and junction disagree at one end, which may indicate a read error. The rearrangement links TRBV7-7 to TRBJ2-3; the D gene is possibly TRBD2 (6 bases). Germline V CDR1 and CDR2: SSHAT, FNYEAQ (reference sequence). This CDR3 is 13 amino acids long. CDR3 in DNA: TGTGCTAGCAGCCCCGGAGGGACAGATACGCAGTATTTT. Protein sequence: CASSPGGTDTQYF.

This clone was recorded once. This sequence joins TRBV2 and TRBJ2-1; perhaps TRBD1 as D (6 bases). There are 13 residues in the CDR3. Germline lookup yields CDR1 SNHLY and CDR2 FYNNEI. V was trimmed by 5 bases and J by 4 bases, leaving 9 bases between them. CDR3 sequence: CASSLDRYNEQFF. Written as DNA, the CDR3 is TGTGCCAGCAGTCTCGACAGGTACAATGAGCAGTTCTTC.

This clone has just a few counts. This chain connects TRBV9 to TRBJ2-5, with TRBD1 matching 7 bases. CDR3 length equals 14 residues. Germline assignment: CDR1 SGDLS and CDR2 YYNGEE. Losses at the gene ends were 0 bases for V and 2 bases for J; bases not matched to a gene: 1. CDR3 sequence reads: CASSVGDRQETQYF. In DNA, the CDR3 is TGTGCCAGCAGCGTAGGGGACAGACAAGAGACCCAGTACTTC.

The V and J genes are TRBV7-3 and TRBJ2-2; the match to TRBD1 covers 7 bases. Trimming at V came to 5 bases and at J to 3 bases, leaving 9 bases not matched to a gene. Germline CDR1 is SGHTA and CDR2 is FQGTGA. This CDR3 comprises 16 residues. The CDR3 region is CASSARGQIDTGELFF. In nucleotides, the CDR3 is TGTGCCAGCAGCGCCCGGGGACAGATCGACACCGGGGAGCTGTTTTTT.

The CDR3 bases are TGTGCCAGCTCACCCAGGACTAGCGGGAACTACGAGCAGTACTTC. Protein: CASSPRTSGNYEQYF. This chain links TRBV18 with TRBJ2-7, with TRBD2 identical over 12 bases. The ends lost 3 bases at V and 3 bases at J; junction bases unmatched: 3. The CDR3 contains 15 residues. Germline V gene sequence: CDR1 KGHSH, CDR2 LQKENI.

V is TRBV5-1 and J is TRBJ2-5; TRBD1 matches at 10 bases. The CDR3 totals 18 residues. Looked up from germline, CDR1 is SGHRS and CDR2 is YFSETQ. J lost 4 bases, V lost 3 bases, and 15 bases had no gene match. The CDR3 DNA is TGCGCCAGCAGCTCCGCCGGGACAGGGGTGTTTGGGAGAGAGACCCAGTACTTC. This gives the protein CASSSAGTGVFGRETQYF.

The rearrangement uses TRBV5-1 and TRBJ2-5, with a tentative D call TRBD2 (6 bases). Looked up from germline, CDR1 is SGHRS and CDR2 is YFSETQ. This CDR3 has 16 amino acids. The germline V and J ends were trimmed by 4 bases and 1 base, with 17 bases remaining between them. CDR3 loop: CASSPNPRDSQETQYF. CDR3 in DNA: TGCGCCAGCAGCCCCAACCCCCGGGACTCCCAAGAGACCCAGTACTTC.

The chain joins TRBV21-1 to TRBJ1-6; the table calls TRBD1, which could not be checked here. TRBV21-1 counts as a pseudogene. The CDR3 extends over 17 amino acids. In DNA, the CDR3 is TGTGCCAGCAGCAAAGATGGGGGCTGCTCCTATAATTCACCCCTCCACTTT. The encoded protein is CASSKDGGCSYNSPLHF.

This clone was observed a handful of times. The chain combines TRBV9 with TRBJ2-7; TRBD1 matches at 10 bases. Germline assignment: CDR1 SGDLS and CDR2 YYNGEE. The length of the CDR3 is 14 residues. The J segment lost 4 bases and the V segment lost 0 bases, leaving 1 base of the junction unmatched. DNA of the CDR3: TGTGCCAGCAGCGTAGGGGGACAGGGGTACGAGCAGTACTTC. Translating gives CASSVGGQGYEQYF.